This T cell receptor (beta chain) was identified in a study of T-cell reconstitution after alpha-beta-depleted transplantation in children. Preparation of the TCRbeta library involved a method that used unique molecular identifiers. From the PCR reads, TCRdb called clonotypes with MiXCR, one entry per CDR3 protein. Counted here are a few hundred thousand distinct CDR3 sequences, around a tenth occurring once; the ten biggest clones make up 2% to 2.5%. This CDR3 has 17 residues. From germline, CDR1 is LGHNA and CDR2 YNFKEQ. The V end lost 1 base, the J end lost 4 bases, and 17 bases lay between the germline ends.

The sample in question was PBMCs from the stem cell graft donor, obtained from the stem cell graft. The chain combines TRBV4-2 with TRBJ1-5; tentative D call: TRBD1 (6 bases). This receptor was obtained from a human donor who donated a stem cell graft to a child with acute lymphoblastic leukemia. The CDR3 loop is CASSQGSDGTPNQPQHF. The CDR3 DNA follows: TGTGCCAGCAGCCAAGGTTCAGACGGGACACCAAATCAGCCCCAGCATTTT.